The rows below give T cell receptor beta chains drawn from one sample of a study of blood T cell repertoires in COVID-19. Here immunoSEQ multiplex PCR was the method, and the copy in TCRdb shows in-frame clones only, minus some. The sample lists just over 15,000 clones, about 88% seen once, with 52% in the top ten. Sequenced input: peripheral blood. These receptors were collected from a man in his 60s with acute or convalescent COVID-19. Both conserved end residues are part of each CDR3. D genes are given only for firm matches. Size tells how often a clone was seen (once, few, many) or the class of an expanded clone, and some rows leave it out.

TRBV3-1/TRBV3-2	-	TRBJ1-1	-	CASISHGETNTEAFF	TGTGCCAGCATCTCCCACGGGGAGACGAACACTGAAGCTTTCTTT
TRBV29-1	-	TRBJ2-5	-	CSVEAAYGETQYF	TGCAGCGTTGAAGCAGCTTACGGGGAGACCCAGTACTTC
TRBV12-3/TRBV12-4	-	TRBJ2-7	-	CASSFSVNEQYF	TGTGCCAGCAGTTTTTCGGTGAACGAGCAGTACTTC
TRBV19	-	TRBJ1-5	TRBD1	CASSAGDRGPNQPQHF	TGTGCCAGTAGTGCTGGGGACAGGGGACCCAATCAGCCCCAGCATTTT
TRBV21-1	-	TRBJ2-5	-	CASSNPGTSGGRQETQYF	TGTGCCAGCAGCAATCCCGGGACTAGCGGGGGGCGACAAGAGACCCAGTACTTC
TRBV6-5	-	TRBJ2-5	TRBD1	CASSYGGTAETQYF	TGTGCCAGCAGTTACGGTGGGACAGCGGAGACCCAGTACTTC
TRBV10-1	-	TRBJ1-1	-	CASSERPGGAYMNTEAFF	TGCGCCAGCAGTGAAAGGCCGGGGGGCGCGTATATGAACACTGAAGCTTTCTTT
TRBV20-1	-	TRBJ2-7	-	CSAIRGYEQYF	TGCAGTGCCATACGGGGCTACGAGCAGTACTTC
TRBV2	-	TRBJ2-7	-	CASRGGTMDEQYF	TGTGCCAGCAGAGGGGGAACGATGGACGAGCAGTACTTC
TRBV30	-	TRBJ2-2	-	CAWSVQSTGELFF	TGTGCCTGGAGTGTACAGTCTACCGGGGAGCTGTTTTTT
TRBV24-1	-	TRBJ2-2	-	CATTGSNTGELFF	TGTGCCACCACGGGGTCGAACACCGGGGAGCTGTTTTTT
TRBV2	-	TRBJ1-5	TRBD1	CASSGQGQGMQPQHF	TGTGCCAGCAGTGGCCAGGGACAGGGTATGCAGCCCCAGCATTTT
TRBV4-2	-	TRBJ2-1	TRBD2	CASSLPGTSGSGGNEQFF	TGTGCCAGCAGCCTGCCCGGGACTAGCGGGAGTGGAGGTAATGAGCAGTTCTTC
TRBV19	-	TRBJ1-1	TRBD1	CASSRNRGGTEAFF	TGTGCCAGTAGTAGAAACAGGGGAGGCACTGAAGCTTTCTTT
TRBV3-1/TRBV3-2	-	TRBJ2-1	TRBD2	CASSPMELTSGYYNEQFF	TGTGCCAGCAGCCCAATGGAGCTTACTAGCGGGTACTACAATGAGCAGTTCTTC
TRBV4-1	-	TRBJ2-1	TRBD2	CASSQAGGLAVYNEQFF	TGCGCCAGCAGCCAGGCTGGCGGACTAGCGGTCTACAATGAGCAGTTCTTC
TRBV10-1	-	TRBJ2-5	-	CASPDRPETQYF	TGCGCCAGCCCCGACAGGCCAGAGACCCAGTACTTC
TRBV18	-	TRBJ2-7	TRBD2	CASSPASGGAVEQYF	TGTGCCAGCTCACCCGCTAGCGGGGGGGCCGTCGAGCAGTACTTC
TRBV30	-	TRBJ2-3	TRBD2	CAWSGASGRGTYTQYF	TGTGCCTGGAGCGGGGCCAGCGGGAGGGGCACATATACGCAGTATTTT
TRBV29-1	-	TRBJ2-3	TRBD1	CSVEASRTGRDTQYF	TGCAGCGTTGAAGCCTCGAGGACAGGGAGGGATACGCAGTATTTT
TRBV2	-	TRBJ2-5	TRBD1	CASSGQGGETQYF	TGTGCCAGCAGTGGACAGGGTGGGGAGACCCAGTACTTC
TRBV6-5	-	TRBJ1-4	-	CASSPSTGANEKLFF	TGTGCCAGCAGTCCGTCGACAGGCGCTAATGAAAAACTGTTTTTT
TRBV28	-	TRBJ1-4	-	CASGGTATNEKLFF	TGTGCCAGCGGAGGAACGGCAACTAATGAAAAACTGTTTTTT
TRBV6-5	-	TRBJ1-1	-	CASSYSIAGGAEAFF	TGTGCCAGCAGTTACTCGATAGCCGGGGGGGCTGAAGCTTTCTTT
TRBV5-6	-	TRBJ2-5	-	CASSLSGWATQYF	TGTGCCAGCAGCTTGAGCGGGTGGGCGACCCAGTACTTC
TRBV28	-	TRBJ1-2	-	CASSLTGYGYTF	TGTGCCAGCAGTTTAACCGGCTATGGCTACACCTTC
TRBV5-1	-	TRBJ2-7	TRBD1	CASSSPGTGGYEQYF	TGCGCCAGCAGTTCTCCCGGGACAGGGGGCTACGAGCAGTACTTC
TRBV19	once	TRBJ2-3	TRBD1	CASSNRGQHSTDTQYF	TGTGCCAGTAGTAATAGGGGACAGCATAGCACAGATACGCAGTATTTT
TRBV27	-	TRBJ1-4	-	CASSNYRDTSNEKLFF	TGTGCCAGCAGTAATTACCGGGACACTTCTAATGAAAAACTGTTTTTT
TRBV7-6	-	TRBJ2-1	TRBD2	CASSPQAGGGGNEQFF	TGTGCCAGCAGCCCTCAGGCGGGAGGGGGGGGCAATGAGCAGTTCTTC
TRBV5-6	few	TRBJ2-7	TRBD2	CASSSIASREFSYEQYF	TGTGCCAGCAGCTCGATAGCCTCGCGGGAGTTTTCCTACGAGCAGTACTTC
TRBV29-1	-	TRBJ1-1	-	CSVGTPMNTEAFF	TGCAGCGTGGGGACACCCATGAACACTGAAGCTTTCTTT
TRBV29-1	-	TRBJ2-3	TRBD2	CSDLRLAGLSDTQYF	TGCAGCGACCTCCGACTAGCGGGACTCTCAGATACGCAGTATTTT
TRBV5-4	-	TRBJ2-2	TRBD1	CASSIDRVQGGELFF	TGTGCCAGCAGCATCGACAGGGTTCAAGGCGGGGAGCTGTTTTTT
TRBV6-2/TRBV6-3	medium-sized	TRBJ2-6	TRBD1	CASSPGTGFYSGANVLTF	TGTGCCAGCAGTCCCGGGACAGGATTTTACTCTGGGGCCAACGTCCTGACTTTC
TRBV4-2	-	TRBJ2-5	-	CASSQVQGSGETQYF	TGTGCCAGCAGCCAAGTCCAGGGGTCCGGGGAGACCCAGTACTTC